This TCR beta chain was identified during a study of cytomegalovirus exposure and HLA in healthy donors. PCR involved 60 Vbeta and 13 Jbeta primers. The repertoire was sequenced with immunoSEQ multiplex PCR; TCRdb's copy has only in-frame clones and lacks some. Seen here are roughly 290,000 clones, about four fifths observed once, and the top ten hold over 0.3%. The V and J ends lost 1 base and 6 bases respectively, with 5 bases between them. In germline, CDR1 is KGHSY, CDR2 FQNENV. The length of the CDR3 is 12 residues. About this clone: Its target is unknown.

Findings of the study overall: When analyzed later, a missense DCLRE1C variant was found to be linked to TCR beta V- and J-gene trimming. As a later analysis revealed, most CMV-associated TCR beta chains appeared HLA-restricted.

Sequenced sample: PBMCs. V and J are TRBV16 and TRBJ2-3; D gene uncertain. This TCR was recovered from a girl aged 2 to 9 in good health and CMV-seronegative. The CDR3 loop is CASSQFSDTQYF. The CDR3 DNA follows: TGTGCCAGCAGCCAATTTTCGGATACGCAGTATTTT.